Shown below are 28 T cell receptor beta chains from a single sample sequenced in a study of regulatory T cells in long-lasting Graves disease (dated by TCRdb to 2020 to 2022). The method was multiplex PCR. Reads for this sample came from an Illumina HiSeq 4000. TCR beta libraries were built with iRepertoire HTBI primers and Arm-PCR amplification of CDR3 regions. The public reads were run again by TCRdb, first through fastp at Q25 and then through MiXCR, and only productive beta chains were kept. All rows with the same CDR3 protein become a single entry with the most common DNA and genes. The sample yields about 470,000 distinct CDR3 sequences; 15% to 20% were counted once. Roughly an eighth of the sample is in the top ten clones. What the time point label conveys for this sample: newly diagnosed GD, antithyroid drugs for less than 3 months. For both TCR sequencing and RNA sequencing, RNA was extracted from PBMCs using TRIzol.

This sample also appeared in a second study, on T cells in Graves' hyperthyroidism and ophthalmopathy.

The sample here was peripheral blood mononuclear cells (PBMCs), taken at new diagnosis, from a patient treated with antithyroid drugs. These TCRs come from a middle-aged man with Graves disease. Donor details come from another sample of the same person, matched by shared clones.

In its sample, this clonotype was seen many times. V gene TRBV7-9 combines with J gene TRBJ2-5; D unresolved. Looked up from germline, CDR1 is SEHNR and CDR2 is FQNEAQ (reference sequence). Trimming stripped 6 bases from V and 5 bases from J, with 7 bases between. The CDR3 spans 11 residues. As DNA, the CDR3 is TGTGCCAGCAGGGGCTTGGAGACCCAGTACTTC. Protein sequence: CASRGLETQYF.

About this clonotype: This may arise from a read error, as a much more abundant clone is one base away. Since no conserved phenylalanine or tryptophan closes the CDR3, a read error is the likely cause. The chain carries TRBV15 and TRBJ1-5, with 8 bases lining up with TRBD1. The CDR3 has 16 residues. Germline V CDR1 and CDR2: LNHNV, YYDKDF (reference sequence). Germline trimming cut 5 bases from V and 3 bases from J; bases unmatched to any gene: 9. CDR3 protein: CATSDGGQGTNQPQHS. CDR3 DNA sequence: TGTGCCACCAGCGATGGCGGACAGGGTACCAATCAGCCCCAGCATTCT.

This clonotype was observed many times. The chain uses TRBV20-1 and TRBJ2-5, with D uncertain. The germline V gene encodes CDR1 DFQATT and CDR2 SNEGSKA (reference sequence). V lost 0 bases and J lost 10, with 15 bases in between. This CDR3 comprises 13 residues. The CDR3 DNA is TGCAGTGCTAGAGACCCGGGCGTCGCGAGCCAGTACTTC. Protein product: CSARDPGVASQYF.

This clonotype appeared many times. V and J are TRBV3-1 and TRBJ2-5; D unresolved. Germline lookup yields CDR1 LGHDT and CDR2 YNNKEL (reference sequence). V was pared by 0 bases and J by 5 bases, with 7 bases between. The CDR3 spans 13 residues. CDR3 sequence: CASSQDRLETQYF. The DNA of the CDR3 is TGTGCCAGCAGCCAAGATCGGCTCGAGACCCAGTACTTC.

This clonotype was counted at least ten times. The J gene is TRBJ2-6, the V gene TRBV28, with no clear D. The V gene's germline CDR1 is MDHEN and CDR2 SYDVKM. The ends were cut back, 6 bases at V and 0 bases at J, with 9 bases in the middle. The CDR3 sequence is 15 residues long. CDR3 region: CASSLLLSGANVLTF. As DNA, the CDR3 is TGTGCCAGCAGCCTACTTCTCTCTGGGGCCAACGTCCTGACTTTC.

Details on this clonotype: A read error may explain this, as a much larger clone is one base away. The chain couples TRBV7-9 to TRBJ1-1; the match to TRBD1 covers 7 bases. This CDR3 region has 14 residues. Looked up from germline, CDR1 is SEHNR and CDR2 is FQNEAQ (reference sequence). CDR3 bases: TGTGCCAGCAGCTTGGGAAGGGGGCAAACTGAAGCTCTCTTT. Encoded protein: CASSLGRGQTEALF.

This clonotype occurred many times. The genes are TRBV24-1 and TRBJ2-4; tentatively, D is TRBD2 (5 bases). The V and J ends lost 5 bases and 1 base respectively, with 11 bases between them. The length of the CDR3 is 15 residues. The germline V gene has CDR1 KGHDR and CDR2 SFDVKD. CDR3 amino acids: CATSVGAVAKNIQYF. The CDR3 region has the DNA TGTGCCACCAGTGTGGGAGCGGTTGCCAAAAACATTCAGTACTTC.

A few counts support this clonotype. The CDR3 DNA reads TGTGCCAGCAGTTACGGGACAGGGGAGACCCAGTACTTC. The encoded protein is CASSYGTGETQYF. V usage is TRBV6-5 and J usage is TRBJ2-5; TRBD1 agrees at 9 bases. The V gene end was trimmed by 2 bases and the J gene end by 5 bases; junction bases not matched to a gene: 0. Germline values: CDR1 MNHEY, CDR2 SVGAGI. The CDR3 runs 13 residues.

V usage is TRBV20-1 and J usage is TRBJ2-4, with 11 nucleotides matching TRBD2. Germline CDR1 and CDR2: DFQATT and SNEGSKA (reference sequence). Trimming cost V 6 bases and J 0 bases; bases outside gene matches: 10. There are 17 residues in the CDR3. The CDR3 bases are TGCAGTGCCGCACCGACTAGCGGGAAAGAAGCCAAAAACATTCAGTACTTC. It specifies CSAAPTSGKEAKNIQYF.

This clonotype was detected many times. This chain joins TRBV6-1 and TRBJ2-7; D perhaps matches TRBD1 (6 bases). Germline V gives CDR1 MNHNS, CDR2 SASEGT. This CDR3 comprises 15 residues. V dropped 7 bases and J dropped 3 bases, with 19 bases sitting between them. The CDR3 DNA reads TGTGCCAGCATCAAAGGGGCAGGGGCCTACTACGAGCAGTACTTC. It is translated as CASIKGAGAYYEQYF.

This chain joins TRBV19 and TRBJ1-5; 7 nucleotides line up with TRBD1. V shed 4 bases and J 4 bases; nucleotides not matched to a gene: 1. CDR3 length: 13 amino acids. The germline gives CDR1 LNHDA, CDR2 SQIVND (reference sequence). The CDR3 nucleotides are TGTGCCAGTAGTACACAGGGGAATCAGCCCCAGCATTTT. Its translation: CASSTQGNQPQHF.

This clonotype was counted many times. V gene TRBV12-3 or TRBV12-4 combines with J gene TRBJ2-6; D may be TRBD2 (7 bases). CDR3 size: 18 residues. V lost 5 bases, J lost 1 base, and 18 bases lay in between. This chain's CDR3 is CASSPPPRGASGANVLTF. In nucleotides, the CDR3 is TGTGCCAGCAGTCCCCCTCCCCGGGGGGCGTCTGGGGCCAACGTCCTGACTTTC.

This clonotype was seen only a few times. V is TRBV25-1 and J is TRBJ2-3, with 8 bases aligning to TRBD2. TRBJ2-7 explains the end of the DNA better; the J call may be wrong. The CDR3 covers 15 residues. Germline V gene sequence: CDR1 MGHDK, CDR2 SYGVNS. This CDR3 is CASSEFGLAGVEQYF. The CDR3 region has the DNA TGTGCCAGCAGTGAATTTGGGCTAGCGGGTGTCGAGCAGTACTTC.

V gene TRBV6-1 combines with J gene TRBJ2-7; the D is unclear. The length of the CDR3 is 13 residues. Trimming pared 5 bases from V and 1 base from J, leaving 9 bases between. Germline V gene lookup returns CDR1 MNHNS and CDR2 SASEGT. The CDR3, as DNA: TGTGCCAGCAGTCATAGACCATCCTACGAGCAGTACTTC. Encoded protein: CASSHRPSYEQYF.

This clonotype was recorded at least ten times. CDR3 in amino acids: CASSPPGMNTEAFF. The CDR3 nucleotides are TGTGCCAGCAGCCCCCCCGGTATGAACACTGAAGCTTTCTTT. The J gene is TRBJ1-1, the V gene TRBV28; D not certain. Trimming took off 6 bases at V and 0 bases at J, with 11 bases between the two ends. Germline CDR1 MDHEN, CDR2 SYDVKM. The CDR3 is 14 amino acids.

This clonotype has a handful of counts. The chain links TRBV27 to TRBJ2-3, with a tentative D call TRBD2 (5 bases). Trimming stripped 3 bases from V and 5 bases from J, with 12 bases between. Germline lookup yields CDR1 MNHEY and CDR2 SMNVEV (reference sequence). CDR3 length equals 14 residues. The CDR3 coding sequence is TGTGCCAGCAGTTTCACGGGGAGCCAAGATACGCAGTATTTT. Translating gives CASSFTGSQDTQYF.

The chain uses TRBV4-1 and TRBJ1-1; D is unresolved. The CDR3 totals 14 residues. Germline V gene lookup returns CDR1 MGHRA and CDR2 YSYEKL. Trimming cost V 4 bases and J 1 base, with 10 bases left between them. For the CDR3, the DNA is TGCGCCAGCAGCCTAATTTTGAGGAACACTGAAGCTTTCTTT. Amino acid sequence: CASSLILRNTEAFF.

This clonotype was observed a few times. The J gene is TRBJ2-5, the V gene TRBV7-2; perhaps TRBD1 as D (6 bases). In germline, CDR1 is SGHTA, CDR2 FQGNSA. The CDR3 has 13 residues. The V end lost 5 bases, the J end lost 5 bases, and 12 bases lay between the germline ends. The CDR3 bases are TGTGCCAGCAGCGACAGGCCCGTGGAGACCCAGTACTTC. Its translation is CASSDRPVETQYF. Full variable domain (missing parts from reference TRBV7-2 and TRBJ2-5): GAGVSQSPSNKVTEKGKDVELRCDPISGHTALYWYRQSLGQGLEFLIYFQGNSAPDKSGLPSDRFSAERTGGSVSTLTIQRTQQEDSAVYLCASSDRPVETQYFGPGTRLLVL.

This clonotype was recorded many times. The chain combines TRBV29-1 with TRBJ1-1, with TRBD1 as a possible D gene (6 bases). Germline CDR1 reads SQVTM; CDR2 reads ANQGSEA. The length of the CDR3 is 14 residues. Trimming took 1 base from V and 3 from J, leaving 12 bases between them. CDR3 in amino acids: CSVEAGGRDTEAFF. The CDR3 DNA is TGCAGCGTTGAAGCGGGGGGCAGGGACACTGAAGCTTTCTTT.

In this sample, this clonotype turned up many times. The chain's CDR3 is CASSQDETGELFF. The CDR3 coding sequence is TGTGCCAGCAGCCAAGATGAGACCGGGGAGCTGTTTTTT. The chain uses TRBV3-1 and TRBJ2-2; no reliable D call. The CDR3 is made up of 13 amino acids. Trimming took 0 bases from V and 5 from J, leaving 4 bases between them. Germline assignment: CDR1 LGHDT and CDR2 YNNKEL (reference sequence).

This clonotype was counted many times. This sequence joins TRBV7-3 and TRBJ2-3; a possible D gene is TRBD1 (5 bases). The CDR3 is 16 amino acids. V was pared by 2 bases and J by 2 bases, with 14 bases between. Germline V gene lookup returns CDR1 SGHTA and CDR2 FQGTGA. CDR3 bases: TGTGCCAGCAGCTTAGTAGGGGCAGCTACCACAGATACGCAGTATTTT. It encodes CASSLVGAATTDTQYF.

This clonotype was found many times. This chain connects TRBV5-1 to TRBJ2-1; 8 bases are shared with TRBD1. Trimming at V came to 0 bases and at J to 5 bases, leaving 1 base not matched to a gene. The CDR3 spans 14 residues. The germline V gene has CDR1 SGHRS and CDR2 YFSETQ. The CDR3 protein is CASSLAQGDNEQFF. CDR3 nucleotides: TGCGCCAGCAGCTTGGCACAGGGGGACAATGAGCAGTTCTTC.

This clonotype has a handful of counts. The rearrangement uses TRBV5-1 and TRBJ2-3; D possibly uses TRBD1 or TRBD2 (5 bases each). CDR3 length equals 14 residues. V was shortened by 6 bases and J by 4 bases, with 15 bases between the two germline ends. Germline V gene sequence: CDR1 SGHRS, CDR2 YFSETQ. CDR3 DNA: TGCGCCAGCACCACCCGCGTGGGGGCAGATACGCAGTATTTT. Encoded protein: CASTTRVGADTQYF.

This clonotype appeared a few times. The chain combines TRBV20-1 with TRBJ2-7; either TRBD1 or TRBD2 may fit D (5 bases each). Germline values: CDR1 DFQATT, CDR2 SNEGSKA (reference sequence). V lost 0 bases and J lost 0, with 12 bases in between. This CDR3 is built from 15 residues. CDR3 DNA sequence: TGCAGTGCTAGAGATCAGGGTAGCGCCTCCTACGAGCAGTACTTC. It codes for CSARDQGSASYEQYF.

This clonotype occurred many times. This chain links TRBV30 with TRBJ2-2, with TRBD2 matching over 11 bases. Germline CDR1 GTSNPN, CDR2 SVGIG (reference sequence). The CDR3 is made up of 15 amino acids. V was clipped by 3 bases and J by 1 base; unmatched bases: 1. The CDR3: CAWSGTSGNTGELFF. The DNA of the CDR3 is TGTGCCTGGAGCGGGACTAGCGGGAACACCGGGGAGCTGTTTTTT.

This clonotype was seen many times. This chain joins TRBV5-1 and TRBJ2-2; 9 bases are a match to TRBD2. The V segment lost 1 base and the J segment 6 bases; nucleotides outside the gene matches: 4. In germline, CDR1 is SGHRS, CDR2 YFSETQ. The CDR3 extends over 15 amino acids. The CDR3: CASSLFAGGAGELFF. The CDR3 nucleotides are TGCGCCAGCAGCTTGTTCGCGGGAGGGGCCGGGGAGCTGTTTTTT.

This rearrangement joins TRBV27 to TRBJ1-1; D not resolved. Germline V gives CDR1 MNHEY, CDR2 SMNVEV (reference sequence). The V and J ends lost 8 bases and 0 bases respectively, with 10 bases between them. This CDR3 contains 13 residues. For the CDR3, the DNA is TGTGCCAGCCCTTGGGGTATGAACACTGAAGCTTTCTTT. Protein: CASPWGMNTEAFF.

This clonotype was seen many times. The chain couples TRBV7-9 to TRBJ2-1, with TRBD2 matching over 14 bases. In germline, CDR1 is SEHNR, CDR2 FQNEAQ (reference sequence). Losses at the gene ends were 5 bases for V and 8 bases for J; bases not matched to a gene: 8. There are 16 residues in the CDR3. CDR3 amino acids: CASSTGTSGRGDEQFF. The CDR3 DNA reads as TGTGCCAGCAGCACCGGGACTAGCGGGAGAGGCGATGAGCAGTTCTTC. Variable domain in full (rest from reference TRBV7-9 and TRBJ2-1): DTGVSQNPRHKITKRGQNVTFRCDPISEHNRLYWYRQTLGQGPEFLTYFQNEAQLEKSRLLSDRFSAERPKGSFSTLEIQRTEQGDSAMYLCASSTGTSGRGDEQFFGPGTRLTVL.